This record concerns one T cell receptor (beta chain) sequence. The J segment lost 3 bases and the V segment lost 4 bases, leaving 13 bases of the junction unmatched. Germline V gene lookup returns CDR1 ENHRY and CDR2 SYGVKD. The CDR3 is 17 amino acids. Libraries were prepared by immunoSEQ multiplex PCR; TCRdb keeps only in-frame clonotypes and omits some of them. The data hold 300,000 or so clones, with around nine tenths observed a single time. This sample was taken from a study of blood T cell repertoires in COVID-19. Residents of 20 to 25 US areas, aged roughly 18 to 89 years, made up the participants. Cohort allocation depended upon clinical history that participants reported. Either two negative PCRs, clearance, or symptom resolution qualified Cohort 3 donors as recovered.

This sequence was found in a man aged 60-69 years who had recovered from COVID-19. Sequences were obtained from PBMCs or T cells enriched from blood (not recorded which). The chain has TRBV10-3 and TRBJ1-1, with TRBD1 matching over 8 bases. CDR3 in amino acids: CAISGPSDRGGDTEAFF. The CDR3 DNA reads as TGTGCCATCAGTGGCCCGAGTGACAGGGGAGGCGACACTGAAGCTTTCTTT.